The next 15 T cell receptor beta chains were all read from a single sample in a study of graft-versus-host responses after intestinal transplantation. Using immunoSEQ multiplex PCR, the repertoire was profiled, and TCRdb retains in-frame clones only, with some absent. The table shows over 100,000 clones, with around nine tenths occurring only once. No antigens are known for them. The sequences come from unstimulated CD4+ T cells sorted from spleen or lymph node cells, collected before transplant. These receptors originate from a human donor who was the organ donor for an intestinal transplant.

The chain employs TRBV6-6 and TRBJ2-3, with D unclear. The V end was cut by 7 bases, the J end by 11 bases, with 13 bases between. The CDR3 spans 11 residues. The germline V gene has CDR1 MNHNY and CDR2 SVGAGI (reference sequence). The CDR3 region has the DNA TGTGCCAGCACTGGGAAAGAGTGGCAGTATTTT. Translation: CASTGKEWQYF.

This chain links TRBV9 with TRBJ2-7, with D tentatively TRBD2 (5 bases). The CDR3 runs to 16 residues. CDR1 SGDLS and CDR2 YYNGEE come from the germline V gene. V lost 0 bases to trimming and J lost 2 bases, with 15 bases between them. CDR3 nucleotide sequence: TGTGCCAGCAGCGTAGAAGGAGGACCTCAAACCTACGAGCAGTACTTC. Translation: CASSVEGGPQTYEQYF.

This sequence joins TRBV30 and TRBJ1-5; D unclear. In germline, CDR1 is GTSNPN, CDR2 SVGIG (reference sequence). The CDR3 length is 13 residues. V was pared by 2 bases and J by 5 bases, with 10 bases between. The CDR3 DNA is TGTGCCTGGAGTTGGGGTAGTGATCAGCCCCAGCATTTT. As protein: CAWSWGSDQPQHF.

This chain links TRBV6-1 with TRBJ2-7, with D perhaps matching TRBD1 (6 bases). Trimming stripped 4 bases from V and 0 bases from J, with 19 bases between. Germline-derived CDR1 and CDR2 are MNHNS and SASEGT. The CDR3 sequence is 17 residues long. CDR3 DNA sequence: TGTGCCAGCAGTGTTCGGGACACAGAAATACCCTCCTACGAGCAGTACTTC. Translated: CASSVRDTEIPSYEQYF.

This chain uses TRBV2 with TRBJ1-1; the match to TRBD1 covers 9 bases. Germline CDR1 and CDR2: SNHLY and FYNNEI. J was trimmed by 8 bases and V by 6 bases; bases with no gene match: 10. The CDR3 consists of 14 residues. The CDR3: CASREGQGFGEAFF. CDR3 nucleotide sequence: TGTGCCAGCAGAGAGGGACAGGGATTCGGGGAAGCTTTCTTT.

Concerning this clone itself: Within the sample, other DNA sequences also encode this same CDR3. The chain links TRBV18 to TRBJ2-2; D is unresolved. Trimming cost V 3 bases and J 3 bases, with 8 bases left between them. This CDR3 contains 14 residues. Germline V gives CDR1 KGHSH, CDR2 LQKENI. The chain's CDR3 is CASSPPWDTGELFF. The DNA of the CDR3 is TGTGCCAGCTCACCTCCATGGGACACCGGGGAGCTGTTTTTT.

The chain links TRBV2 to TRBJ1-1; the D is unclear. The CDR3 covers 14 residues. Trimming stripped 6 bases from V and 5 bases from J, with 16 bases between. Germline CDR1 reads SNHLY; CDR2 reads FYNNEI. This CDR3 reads CASRTPDSRTEAFF. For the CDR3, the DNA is TGTGCCAGCAGAACCCCAGACTCCAGGACTGAAGCTTTCTTT.

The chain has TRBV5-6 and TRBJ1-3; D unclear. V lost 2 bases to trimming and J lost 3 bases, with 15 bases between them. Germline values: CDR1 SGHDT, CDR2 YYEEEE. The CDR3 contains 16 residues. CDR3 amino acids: CASSFSGVYGGNTIYF. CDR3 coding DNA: TGTGCCAGCAGCTTCTCCGGGGTCTACGGTGGAAACACCATATATTTT.

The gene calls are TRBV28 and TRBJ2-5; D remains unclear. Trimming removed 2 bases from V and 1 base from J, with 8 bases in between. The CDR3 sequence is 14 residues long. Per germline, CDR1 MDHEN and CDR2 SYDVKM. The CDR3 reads CASSLVNLQETQYF. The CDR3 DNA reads TGTGCCAGCAGTTTAGTGAACCTCCAAGAGACCCAGTACTTC.

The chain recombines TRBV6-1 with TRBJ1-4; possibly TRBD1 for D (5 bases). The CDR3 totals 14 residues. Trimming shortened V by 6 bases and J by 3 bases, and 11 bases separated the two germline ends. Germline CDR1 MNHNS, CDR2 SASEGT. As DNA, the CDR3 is TGTGCCAGCAGGGTCCCGGGGGCTAATGAAAAACTGTTTTTT. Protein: CASRVPGANEKLFF.

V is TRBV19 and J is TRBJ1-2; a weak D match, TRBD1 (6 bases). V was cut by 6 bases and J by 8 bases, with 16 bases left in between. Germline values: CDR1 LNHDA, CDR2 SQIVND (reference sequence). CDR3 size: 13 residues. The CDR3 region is CASSLLRGEGYTF. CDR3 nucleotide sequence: TGTGCCAGTAGCTTGCTCAGGGGCGAGGGCTACACCTTC.

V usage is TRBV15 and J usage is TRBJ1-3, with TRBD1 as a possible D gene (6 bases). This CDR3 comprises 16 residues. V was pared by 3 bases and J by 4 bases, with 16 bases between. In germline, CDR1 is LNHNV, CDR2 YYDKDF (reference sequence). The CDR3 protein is CATSRGAQGGGNTIYF. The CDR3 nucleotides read TGTGCCACCAGCAGGGGGGCACAGGGAGGGGGAAACACCATATATTTT.

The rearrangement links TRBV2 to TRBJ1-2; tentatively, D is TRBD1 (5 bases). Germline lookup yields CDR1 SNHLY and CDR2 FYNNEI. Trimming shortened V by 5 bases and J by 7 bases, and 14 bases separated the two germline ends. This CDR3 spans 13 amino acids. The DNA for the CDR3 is TGTGCCAGCAGTAACCCAGGGAGTATTGGCTACACCTTC. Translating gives CASSNPGSIGYTF.

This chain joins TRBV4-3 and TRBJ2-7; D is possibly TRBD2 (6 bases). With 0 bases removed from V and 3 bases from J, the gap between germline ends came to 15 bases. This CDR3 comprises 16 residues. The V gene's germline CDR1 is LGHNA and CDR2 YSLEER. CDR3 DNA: TGCGCCAGCAGCCAAGACCGACTAGTTTCTAGCTACGAGCAGTACTTC. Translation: CASSQDRLVSSYEQYF.

The CDR3 is CATADGAIPAKLFF. DNA for the CDR3: TGTGCCACCGCCGACGGGGCTATTCCAGCAAAACTGTTTTTT. This chain uses TRBV28 with TRBJ1-4; tentative D call: TRBD1 (5 bases). CDR3 length: 14 amino acids. Trimming took 10 bases from V and 10 from J, leaving 22 bases between them. Per the germline V gene, CDR1 is MDHEN and CDR2 is SYDVKM.